This T cell receptor beta chain came from a study of T cells in Graves' hyperthyroidism and ophthalmopathy. The wider study: Once the initial diagnosis was made, peripheral blood was obtained before any treatment. Study-level points and caveats: Blood also contained most expanded thyroid clonotypes above 0.001. The model's output predicted ophthalmopathy at a median of around 7 months prior to onset.

Subjects with ophthalmopathy showed a Clinical Activity Score no lower than 3, a NOSPECS grade no lower than 4, and a duration shorter than 3 months. The CDR3 covers 17 residues. The germline V gene encodes CDR1 SGHVS and CDR2 FNYEAQ. V was pared by 6 bases and J by 2 bases, with 4 bases of the junction left unmatched. This clonotype showed up many times. The antigen is not known. Researchers amplified the TCR beta CDR3 regions from RNA transcripts. Researchers ran a first-round RT-PCR on the TCR CDR3 using the HTBI primer set. TCRdb ran MiXCR on the multiplex PCR reads and lists one entry per CDR3 protein. Found here are 400,000 to 450,000 distinct CDR3 sequences, roughly 14% of them singletons; the top ten hold about 12%.

Specimen: blood. This receptor was identified in a man between 18 and 29 years old with Graves' ophthalmopathy. The chain employs TRBV7-6 and TRBJ2-1; 16 nucleotides line up with TRBD2. CDR3 DNA sequence: TGTGCCAGCAGGGGACTAGCGGGAGGGTATACCTACAATGAGCAGTTCTTC. Its protein product is CASRGLAGGYTYNEQFF.